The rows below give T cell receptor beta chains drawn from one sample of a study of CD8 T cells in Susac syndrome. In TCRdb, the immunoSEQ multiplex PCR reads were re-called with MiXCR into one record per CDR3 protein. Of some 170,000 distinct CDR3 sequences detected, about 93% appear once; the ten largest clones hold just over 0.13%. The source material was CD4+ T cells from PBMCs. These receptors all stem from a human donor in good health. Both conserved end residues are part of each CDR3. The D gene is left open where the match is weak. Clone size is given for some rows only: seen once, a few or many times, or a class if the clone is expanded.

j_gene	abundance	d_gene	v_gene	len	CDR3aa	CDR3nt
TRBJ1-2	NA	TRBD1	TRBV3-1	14	CASSQEGTGGAYTF	TGTGCCAGCAGCCAAGAAGGGACAGGGGGCGCCTATACCTTC
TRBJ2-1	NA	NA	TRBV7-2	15	CASSLLRGSNNEQFF	TGTGCCAGCAGCCTGCTACGGGGGTCGAACAATGAGCAGTTCTTC
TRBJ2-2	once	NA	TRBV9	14	CASSVGVQAGELFF	TGTGCCAGCAGCGTAGGGGTCCAGGCCGGGGAGCTGTTTTTT
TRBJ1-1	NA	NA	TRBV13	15	CASRFPGAGNTEVFF	TGTGCCAGCAGATTCCCGGGGGCAGGGAACACTGAAGTTTTCTTT
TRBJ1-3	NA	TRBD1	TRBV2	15	CASRGSTGSGNTIYF	TGTGCCAGCAGGGGTTCGACAGGGTCTGGAAACACCATATATTTT
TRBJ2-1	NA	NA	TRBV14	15	CASSQGGGQYNEQFF	TGTGCCAGCAGCCAAGGCGGGGGCCAGTACAATGAGCAGTTCTTC
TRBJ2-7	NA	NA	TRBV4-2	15	CASSLDRQAYYEQYF	TGTGCCAGCAGCCTGGACCGTCAGGCGTACTACGAGCAGTACTTC
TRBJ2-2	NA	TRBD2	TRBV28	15	CASSPGGENTGELFF	TGTGCCAGCAGTCCGGGAGGGGAGAACACCGGGGAGCTGTTTTTT
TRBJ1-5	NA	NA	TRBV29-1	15	CSVERYGEGNQPQHF	TGCAGCGTAGAAAGGTACGGGGAAGGCAATCAGCCCCAGCATTTT
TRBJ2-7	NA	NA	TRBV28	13	CASSQGRPYEQYF	TGTGCCAGCAGTCAGGGAAGGCCCTACGAGCAGTACTTC
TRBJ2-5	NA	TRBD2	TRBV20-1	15	CSASHSGGASETQYF	TGCAGTGCTAGTCATAGCGGGGGGGCCTCAGAGACCCAGTACTTC
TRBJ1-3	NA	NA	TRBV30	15	CAWSVILSSGNTIYF	TGTGCCTGGAGTGTAATCCTCTCCTCTGGAAACACCATATATTTT
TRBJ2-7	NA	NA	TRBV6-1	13	CASAVRTRYEQYF	TGTGCCAGTGCGGTCCGGACCCGCTACGAGCAGTACTTC
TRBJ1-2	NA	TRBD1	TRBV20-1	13	CSARDPTGFRDTF	TGCAGTGCTAGAGATCCGACAGGGTTCCGTGACACCTTC
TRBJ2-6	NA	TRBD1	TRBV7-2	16	CASSSNRGPGANVLTF	TGTGCCAGCAGCTCAAACAGGGGACCTGGGGCCAACGTCCTGACTTTC
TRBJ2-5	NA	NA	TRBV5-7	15	CASSFSGIKRETQYF	TGTGCCAGCAGCTTTTCTGGGATAAAGAGGGAGACCCAGTACTTC
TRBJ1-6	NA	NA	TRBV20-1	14	CSARDPGNSSPLHF	TGCAGTGCTAGAGATCCAGGGAATAGTTCACCCCTCCACTTT
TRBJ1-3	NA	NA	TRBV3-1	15	CASSRDLSSGNTIYF	TGTGCCAGCAGTCGGGACCTAAGCTCTGGAAACACCATATATTTT
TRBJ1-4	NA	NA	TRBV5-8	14	CASSLGRFGEKLFF	TGTGCCAGCAGCTTGGGACGGTTTGGTGAAAAACTGTTTTTT
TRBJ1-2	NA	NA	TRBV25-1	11	CATWGVYGYTF	TGTGCCACCTGGGGGGTCTATGGCTACACCTTC
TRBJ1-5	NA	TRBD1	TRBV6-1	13	CASSGQGYQPQHF	TGTGCCAGCAGCGGACAGGGCTATCAGCCCCAGCATTTT
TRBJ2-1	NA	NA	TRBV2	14	CASSDMRGRDEQFF	TGTGCCAGCAGTGACATGAGGGGTAGGGATGAGCAGTTCTTC